Listed below are T cell receptor beta chains from one sample, sequenced in a study of blood T cell repertoires in COVID-19. Sequenced by immunoSEQ multiplex PCR; TCRdb stores in-frame clones only, minus some. This sample carries around 150,000 clones, about 78% of them seen once, and the ten largest clones take roughly 9.7%. The sequencing input was peripheral blood. The receptor set was obtained from a man between 60 and 75 years old who had recovered from COVID-19. The CDR3 runs from the conserved cysteine through the conserved F or W. A D gene is named only where the DNA matches it firmly. A row's size may be missing; if present it is once, few, many or a size class.

J | size | V | D | DNA | CDR3
TRBJ1-6 | . | TRBV20-1 | . | TGCAGTGCTAGTCGTGGGCAGGGAAATTCACCCCTCCACTTT | CSASRGQGNSPLHF
TRBJ2-7 | . | TRBV6-2/TRBV6-3 | TRBD2 | TGTGCCAGCAGTTACGGGGCGGGAGTCGACGAGCAGTACTTC | CASSYGAGVDEQYF
TRBJ2-1 | once | TRBV11-3 | TRBD2 | TGTGCCAGCAGCCCGTCGACTAGCGGGCCTTACAATGAGCAGTTCTTC | CASSPSTSGPYNEQFF
TRBJ1-5 | . | TRBV7-2 | TRBD1 | TGTGCCAGCAGTTCAGGGGGCGCTTTGCCCCAGCATTTT | CASSSGGALPQHF
TRBJ2-7 | . | TRBV28 | TRBD2 | TGTGCCAGCAGCCCGACTAGCGGGGACTCCTACGAGCAGTACTTC | CASSPTSGDSYEQYF
TRBJ2-1 | many | TRBV11-2 | TRBD2 | TGTGCCAGCAGCTTGCTGGGGGCGGGGGGCCAGCAGTTCTTC | CASSLLGAGGQQFF
TRBJ2-2 | . | TRBV6-5 | . | TGTGCCAGCAGCACGGGACTGTTGAGCACCGGGGAGCTGTTTTTT | CASSTGLLSTGELFF
TRBJ1-1 | . | TRBV18 | . | TGTGCCAGCTCACAGGACTCCGGCCCGGGGTCCGAAGCTTTCTTT | CASSQDSGPGSEAFF
TRBJ1-1 | . | TRBV24-1 | . | TGTGCCACCAGTGATTGGGGCTTCATGAACACTGAAGCTTTCTTT | CATSDWGFMNTEAFF
TRBJ2-7 | . | TRBV3-1/TRBV3-2 | . | TGTGCCAGCAGCCAGGGGCACAGGTACTACGAGCAGTACTTC | CASSQGHRYYEQYF
TRBJ2-5 | . | TRBV12-5 | . | TGTGCTAGTGGTTTGAACCCCGGAGAGACCCAGTACTTC | CASGLNPGETQYF
TRBJ2-5 | . | TRBV19 | TRBD1 | TGTGCCAGTAGTGACAGGGGCGAAGAGACCCAGTACTTC | CASSDRGEETQYF
TRBJ2-2 | . | TRBV30 | TRBD2 | TGTGCCTACACAGGACTAGTATCCACCGGGGAGCTGTTTTTT | CAYTGLVSTGELFF
TRBJ1-2 | . | TRBV12-3/TRBV12-4 | . | TGTGCCAGCAGTTCCCACCCAGGCTATGGCTACACCTTC | CASSSHPGYGYTF
TRBJ2-7 | . | TRBV7-6 | . | TGTGCCAGCAGCCTCACCCAGGGCTCCTACGAGCAGTACTTC | CASSLTQGSYEQYF
TRBJ1-2 | . | TRBV12-3/TRBV12-4 | . | TGTGCCAGCAGTTTAGGGGCGCGCTATGGCTACACCTTC | CASSLGARYGYTF
TRBJ2-7 | . | TRBV30 | . | TGTGCCTGGAGTAAGGGGGAGCAGTACTTC | CAWSKGEQYF
TRBJ2-3 | . | TRBV6-6 | . | TGTGCCAGCAGCCCGACTAGGGGCACAGATACGCAGTATTTT | CASSPTRGTDTQYF
TRBJ2-3 | . | TRBV6-5 | TRBD2 | TGTGCCAGCCCAGCGGGGGACGGAACAGATACGCAGTATTTT | CASPAGDGTDTQYF
TRBJ1-5 | . | TRBV5-8 | TRBD1 | TGTGCCAGCAGCTTCGCAGGGGGCGATCAGCCCCAGCATTTT | CASSFAGGDQPQHF
TRBJ1-2 | once | TRBV5-6 | . | TGTGCCAGCAGCTTGGTGCAGGAGAGGGCTATTTATGGCTACACCTTC | CASSLVQERAIYGYTF
TRBJ2-1 | . | TRBV7-2 | TRBD2 | TGTGCCAGCAGCTTAGGTAGCGGGAAGGTCGATGAGCAGTTCTTC | CASSLGSGKVDEQFF
TRBJ1-6 | . | TRBV14 | . | TGTGCCAGCAGCAAGGGAGGCTCGTCACCCCTCCACTTT | CASSKGGSSPLHF
TRBJ1-5 | . | TRBV30 | . | TGTGCCTGGAGTTTAAATACTCAGCGGGGCAATCAGCCCCAGCATTTT | CAWSLNTQRGNQPQHF
TRBJ2-1 | . | TRBV6-6 | TRBD1 | TGTGCCAGCAGTCCAAACGCCCGGGACAGGGGTTTTCTTAGCTCCTACAATGAGCAGTTCTTC | CASSPNARDRGFLSSYNEQFF
TRBJ1-1 | . | TRBV7-3 | . | TGTGCCAGCAGCTCGATGAACAGGGCGGACACTGAAGCTTTCTTT | CASSSMNRADTEAFF
TRBJ2-2 | . | TRBV24-1 | . | TGTGCCACCAGTGATTTGCGGGTCGCCGGGGAGCTGTTTTTT | CATSDLRVAGELFF
TRBJ1-5 | . | TRBV11-3 | . | TGTGCCAGCAGCTATGAGTGGAGCAATCAGCCCCAGCATTTT | CASSYEWSNQPQHF